The 17 T cell receptor beta chains listed next were all sequenced from one sample in a study of blood T cell repertoires in COVID-19. TCRdb's table, derived via immunoSEQ multiplex PCR, lists solely in-frame clones and lacks some. The sample lists approximately 300,000 clones, more than 75% seen once, with around 4% in the top ten. Sequenced material: peripheral blood. The receptor set was obtained from a woman aged 50 to 60 with active or convalescent COVID-19.

The chain joins TRBV6-2 or TRBV6-3 to TRBJ2-1; 15 bases match TRBD2. The trim removed 6 bases at V and 7 bases at J, leaving 4 bases unmatched. Germline-derived CDR1 and CDR2 are MNHEY and SVGEGT. The CDR3 has 15 amino acids. The CDR3 DNA reads TGTGCCAGCAGCCGGACTAGCGGGAGGGGAAATGAGCAGTTCTTC. This sequence encodes CASSRTSGRGNEQFF.

This chain uses TRBV7-2 with TRBJ1-2; 12 bases map to TRBD1. The germline CDR1 and CDR2 sequences are SGHTA and FQGNSA. Losses at the gene ends were 5 bases for V and 7 bases for J; bases not matched to a gene: 8. The CDR3 has 15 amino acids. In nucleotides, the CDR3 is TGTGCCAGCAGCCTAAAGGGACAGGGGGCTGGTGGCTACACCTTC. As protein: CASSLKGQGAGGYTF.

CDR3 amino acids: CASSQDGTSGYNEQFF. CDR3 DNA: TGCGCCAGCAGCCAAGATGGGACTAGCGGCTACAATGAGCAGTTCTTC. This chain connects TRBV4-1 to TRBJ2-1; 11 nucleotides align to TRBD2. CDR3 length: 16 residues. Germline V CDR1 and CDR2: MGHRA, YSYEKL. Trimming removed 0 bases from V and 3 bases from J; junction bases left unmatched: 1.

The CDR3 here is CASYQGSTEAFF. In DNA form, the CDR3 reads TGTGCCAGCTATCAGGGAAGCACTGAAGCTTTCTTT. This rearrangement joins TRBV6-5 to TRBJ1-1, with a weak D call TRBD1 (5 bases). This CDR3 comprises 12 residues. Trimming took 8 bases from V and 4 from J, leaving 11 bases between them. Germline assignment: CDR1 MNHEY and CDR2 SVGAGI.

CDR3 sequence (DNA): TGTGCCAGCAGCCGACAGACATATTCTAACTATGGCTACACCTTC. It codes for CASSRQTYSNYGYTF. The chain links TRBV11-2 to TRBJ1-2, with a possible D match to TRBD1 (5 bases). The ends were cut back, 5 bases at V and 0 bases at J, with 13 bases in the middle. The CDR3 covers 15 residues. Germline lookup yields CDR1 SGHAT and CDR2 FQNNGV.

V is TRBV28 and J is TRBJ1-3; D is unresolved. Germline CDR1 is MDHEN and CDR2 is SYDVKM. V gave up 1 base and J gave up 1 base, with 14 bases separating them. This CDR3 is 17 amino acids long. The CDR3 DNA follows: TGTGCCAGCAGTTTATCCTCTCCCCCGGGTTCTGGAAACACCATATATTTT. Translating gives CASSLSSPPGSGNTIYF.

The genes are TRBV19 and TRBJ2-7, with 10 bases lining up with TRBD1. This CDR3 comprises 16 residues. Trimming cost V 5 bases and J 5 bases; bases outside gene matches: 12. The germline V gene encodes CDR1 LNHDA and CDR2 SQIVND (reference sequence). The CDR3 is CASSGPRDRGIHEQYF. The CDR3 DNA reads as TGTGCCAGTAGTGGCCCCCGGGACAGGGGAATCCACGAGCAGTACTTC.

With respect to this clone: At one end, the junction sequence differs from germline, possibly due to a read error. This chain connects TRBV3-1 (or the pseudogene TRBV3-2) to TRBJ2-2; 12 nucleotides match TRBD1. CDR3 length: 20 amino acids. Germline V CDR1 and CDR2: LGHDT, YNNKEL (reference sequence). The CDR3 reads CASSQVYPFPGQGATGELFF. The CDR3 DNA reads TGTGCCAGCAGTCAAGTCTATCCCTTCCCGGGACAGGGGGCGACCGGGGAGCTGTTTTTT.

This chain joins TRBV6-5 and TRBJ1-1; D is undetermined. The CDR3 contains 13 residues. V was cut by 7 bases and J by 2 bases, with 11 bases left in between. In germline, CDR1 is MNHEY, CDR2 SVGAGI. CDR3: CASTRQLNTEAFF. CDR3 nucleotide sequence: TGTGCCAGCACCAGACAACTCAACACTGAAGCTTTCTTT.

The V and J genes are TRBV7-2 and TRBJ2-2; D might be TRBD2 (5 bases). The V end was cut by 1 base, the J end by 1 base, with 10 bases between. From germline, CDR1 is SGHTA and CDR2 FQGNSA. There are 16 residues in the CDR3. The CDR3 reads CASSLGEGKNTGELFF. CDR3 in DNA: TGTGCCAGCAGCTTAGGAGAGGGCAAGAACACCGGGGAGCTGTTTTTT. Drawing the rest from reference TRBV7-2 and TRBJ2-2, the complete variable domain is GAGVSQSPSNKVTEKGKDVELRCDPISGHTALYWYRQSLGQGLEFLIYFQGNSAPDKSGLPSDRFSAERTGGSVSTLTIQRTQQEDSAVYLCASSLGEGKNTGELFFGEGSRLTVL.

This rearrangement joins TRBV18 to TRBJ2-6; D not certain. Germline V lookup: CDR1 KGHSH, CDR2 LQKENI. Between the trimmed V and J ends, which lost 3 bases and 3 bases, there was a span of 15 bases. The CDR3 length is 17 residues. This CDR3 is CASSPQSLRVGANVLTF. The CDR3 DNA sequence: TGTGCCAGCTCACCGCAGAGCCTCCGGGTTGGGGCCAACGTCCTGACTTTC.

The rearrangement joins TRBV7-2 to TRBJ2-6; tentatively, D is TRBD2 (5 bases). In germline, CDR1 is SGHTA, CDR2 FQGNSA. Trimming took 5 bases from V and 3 from J, leaving 14 bases between them. The CDR3 has 16 amino acids. CDR3 sequence reads: CASSPLGVYGANVLTF. The CDR3, as DNA: TGTGCCAGCAGCCCGCTCGGGGTTTATGGGGCCAACGTCCTGACTTTC. The variable domain in full, completed from reference TRBV7-2 and TRBJ2-6, reads GAGVSQSPSNKVTEKGKDVELRCDPISGHTALYWYRQSLGQGLEFLIYFQGNSAPDKSGLPSDRFSAERTGGSVSTLTIQRTQQEDSAVYLCASSPLGVYGANVLTFGAGSRLTVL.

The chain joins TRBV6-6 to TRBJ1-2, with D possibly being TRBD1 (5 bases). Trimming cost V 2 bases and J 12 bases, with 13 bases left between them. Germline CDR1 is MNHNY and CDR2 is SVGAGI (reference sequence). The CDR3 runs to 12 residues. The DNA of the CDR3 is TGTGCCAGCAGTTACGTAATTGGGGCGGACACCTTC. Protein: CASSYVIGADTF.

This clone has a handful of counts. The chain couples TRBV12-3 or TRBV12-4 to TRBJ1-2, with D possibly being TRBD1 (6 bases). V dropped 7 bases and J dropped 7 bases, with 16 bases sitting between them. The CDR3 is 13 amino acids. The CDR3 nucleotides read TGTGCCAGCACCCTACAGGGTTACCGTGGCTACACCTTC. It translates to CASTLQGYRGYTF.

J is TRBJ1-5 and V is TRBV7-2; D is unresolved. V was pared by 5 bases and J by 9 bases, with 14 bases between. Germline V gene sequence: CDR1 SGHTA, CDR2 FQGNSA. The CDR3 covers 13 residues. The CDR3 DNA reads TGTGCCAGCAGCCAGAACGCCCTTGGGCCCCAGCATTTT. Residues: CASSQNALGPQHF.

The J gene is TRBJ1-1, the V gene TRBV6-1, with a possible D match to TRBD1 (5 bases). V dropped 2 bases and J dropped 4 bases, with 11 bases sitting between them. From germline, CDR1 is MNHNS and CDR2 SASEGT. The CDR3 spans 14 residues. CDR3 nucleotides: TGTGCCAGCAGTGAAAGGGGTTCGGGCACTGAAGCTTTCTTT. Translated, it gives CASSERGSGTEAFF.

This clone was picked up one time. The chain is built from TRBV27 and TRBJ2-3; 8 bases align to TRBD2. The CDR3 is made up of 16 amino acids. With 1 base clipped from V and 5 bases from J, the junction kept 8 bases outside the gene matches. CDR1 is MNHEY, CDR2 SMNVEV, per germline (reference sequence). This CDR3 reads CASSLWGGRSGDTQYF. The CDR3 nucleotides are TGTGCCAGCAGTTTATGGGGCGGGAGGTCGGGAGATACGCAGTATTTT.